Listed below are T cell receptor beta chains from one sample, sequenced in a study of blood T cell repertoires in COVID-19. Clones were read by immunoSEQ multiplex PCR, and TCRdb kept only the in-frame ones, dropping some. Among 350,000 or so clones listed, around nine tenths were seen once. Sequenced: PBMCs or T cells enriched from blood (not recorded which). The receptors stem from a woman in her thirties who had been exposed to COVID-19. Both conserved end residues are part of each CDR3. A D gene is named only where the DNA matches it firmly.

v_gene	d_gene	j_gene	CDR3nt	CDR3aa
TRBV7-8	TRBD2	TRBJ2-1	TGTGCCAGCAGCTTACGGGGGCGGGAGGGATACAATGAGCAGTTCTTC	CASSLRGREGYNEQFF
TRBV5-4	TRBD1	TRBJ2-2	TGTGCCAGCAAAGCCCTTCAGGGGGCATCGAACACCGGGGAGCTGTTTTTT	CASKALQGASNTGELFF
TRBV28	TRBD1	TRBJ1-5	TGTGCCAGTACAGGGGGCAATCAGCCCCAGCATTTT	CASTGGNQPQHF
TRBV5-1	TRBD1	TRBJ1-3	TGCGCCAGCAACCTTGGAGGGACAGATGGAAACACCATATATTTT	CASNLGGTDGNTIYF
TRBV28	.	TRBJ1-3	TGTGCCAGCAGTCCCAACAGAAACTCTGGAAACACCATATATTTT	CASSPNRNSGNTIYF
TRBV6-1	.	TRBJ1-1	TGTGCCAGCAGTGAGGAAGACGGGACACCCAACACTGAAGCTTTCTTT	CASSEEDGTPNTEAFF
TRBV25-1	TRBD2	TRBJ2-2	TGTGCCAGCAGTGAAGGGAGGGAAACCGGGGAGCTGTTTTTT	CASSEGRETGELFF
TRBV10-2	.	TRBJ2-7	TGCGCCAGCAGGGATTGGTCTGCTCAGGACGAGCAGTACTTC	CASRDWSAQDEQYF
TRBV29-1	.	TRBJ1-2	TGCAGCGTTCCCAGGGAAATGAGCGGCTACACCTTC	CSVPREMSGYTF
TRBV28	TRBD1	TRBJ1-2	TGTGCCAGCAGTTTACAGGGGGCCGACTATGGCTACACCTTC	CASSLQGADYGYTF
TRBV6-5	.	TRBJ1-6	TGTGCCAGCAGCCTTAGCGCCAATTCACCCCTCCACTTT	CASSLSANSPLHF
TRBV6-1	.	TRBJ2-3	TGTGCCAGCAGTGAAGAGCGGGTGCGGGCCACAGATACGCAGTATTTT	CASSEERVRATDTQYF
TRBV9	TRBD2	TRBJ2-3	TGTGCCAGCAGACCTGGACTAGCGGGAACAGATACGCAGTATTTT	CASRPGLAGTDTQYF
TRBV11-2	TRBD1	TRBJ2-5	TGTGCCAGCAGCTTAATGATGACAGGGCAAGAGACCCAGTACTTC	CASSLMMTGQETQYF
TRBV2	TRBD1	TRBJ1-4	TGTGCCAGCAGAGGACAGGGGGTTGAAAAACTGTTTTTT	CASRGQGVEKLFF
TRBV11-3	TRBD2	TRBJ2-7	TGTGCCAGCAGCTTAAAGCTAGCGGGTGCCGAGCAGTACTTC	CASSLKLAGAEQYF
TRBV19	TRBD1	TRBJ2-7	TGTGCCAGTAGTACCAGGGGGCTCTACGAGCAGTACTTC	CASSTRGLYEQYF
TRBV19	TRBD1	TRBJ1-5	TGTGCCAGTAAAGGACAGGGCAATCAGCCCCAGCATTTT	CASKGQGNQPQHF
TRBV19	TRBD2	TRBJ2-2	TGTGCCAGTACCCCCCCGCGGGGGAGGCTGAACACCGGGGAGCTGTTTTTT	CASTPPRGRLNTGELFF
TRBV7-8	.	TRBJ2-7	TGTGCCAGCAGCCCCCAACGTAGCGAGCGCTACGAGCAGTACTTC	CASSPQRSERYEQYF
TRBV24-1	.	TRBJ1-2	TGTGCCACCAGTGCCGGCGGTTATGGCTACACCTTC	CATSAGGYGYTF
TRBV19	TRBD2	TRBJ2-5	TGTGCCAGTAGCCATACTAGCGGGAGGCTCGAGACCCAGTACTTC	CASSHTSGRLETQYF
TRBV12-5	.	TRBJ2-5	TGTGCTAGTTCTTCACAGGGCCTGCAAGAGACCCAGTACTTC	CASSSQGLQETQYF
TRBV19	TRBD2	TRBJ2-7	TGTGCCAGTACCCCAGGACTAGCGGGAGTGTTCGAGCAGTACTTC	CASTPGLAGVFEQYF
TRBV6-1	TRBD1	TRBJ1-4	TGTGCCAGCAGTGAACAGGACAGGAGACTTAATGAAAAACTGTTTTTT	CASSEQDRRLNEKLFF
TRBV9	TRBD1	TRBJ2-1	TGTGCCAGCAGCGTAGAGGCCAGGGGGTGGAATGAGCAGTTCTTC	CASSVEARGWNEQFF